This TCR beta chain was sequenced for a study of blood T cells in healthy people across ages. The wider study: The capture of about one barcoded beta molecule per two T cells was achieved by template switching. The study, taken as a whole, reports: There were more naive CD4+ cells and higher diversity in long-lived donors than in aged donors.

Trimming removed 3 bases at V and 3 bases at J, with 8 bases between. From germline, CDR1 is MNHEY and CDR2 SMNVEV (reference sequence). The CDR3 is made up of 14 amino acids. Combining a sample-barcoded 5' primer with a J-beta primer mix, a second PCR ran for about 7 to 11 cycles. Each CDR3 protein gets one entry after TCRdb re-called the 5' RACE reads with MiXCR. This table holds 1.5 million to 2 million distinct CDR3 sequences, almost 35% found once. Per sample, extraction of total RNA gave at least 5.5 micrograms in every case. A word on this clonotype: Its specificity is unknown.

The rearrangement joins TRBV27 to TRBJ2-2; D uncertain. The sample taken for sequencing was blood. The receptor comes from a woman aged 30 to 39 in good health. The CDR3 spells CASSFSPDTGELFF. The DNA for the CDR3 is TGTGCCAGCAGTTTTTCGCCCGACACCGGGGAGCTGTTTTTT.